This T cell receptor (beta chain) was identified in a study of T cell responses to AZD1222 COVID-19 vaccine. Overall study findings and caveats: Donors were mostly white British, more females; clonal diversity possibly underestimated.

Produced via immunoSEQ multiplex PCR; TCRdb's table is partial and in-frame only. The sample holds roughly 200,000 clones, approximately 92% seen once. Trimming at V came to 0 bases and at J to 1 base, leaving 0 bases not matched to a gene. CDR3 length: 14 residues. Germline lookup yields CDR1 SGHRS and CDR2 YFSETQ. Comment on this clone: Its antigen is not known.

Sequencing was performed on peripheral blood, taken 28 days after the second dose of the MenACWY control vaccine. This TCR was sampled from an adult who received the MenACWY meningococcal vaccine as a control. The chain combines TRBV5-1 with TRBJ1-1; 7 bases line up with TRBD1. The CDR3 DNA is TGCGCCAGCAGCTTGGGGACAGGGAACACTGAAGCTTTCTTT. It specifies CASSLGTGNTEAFF.